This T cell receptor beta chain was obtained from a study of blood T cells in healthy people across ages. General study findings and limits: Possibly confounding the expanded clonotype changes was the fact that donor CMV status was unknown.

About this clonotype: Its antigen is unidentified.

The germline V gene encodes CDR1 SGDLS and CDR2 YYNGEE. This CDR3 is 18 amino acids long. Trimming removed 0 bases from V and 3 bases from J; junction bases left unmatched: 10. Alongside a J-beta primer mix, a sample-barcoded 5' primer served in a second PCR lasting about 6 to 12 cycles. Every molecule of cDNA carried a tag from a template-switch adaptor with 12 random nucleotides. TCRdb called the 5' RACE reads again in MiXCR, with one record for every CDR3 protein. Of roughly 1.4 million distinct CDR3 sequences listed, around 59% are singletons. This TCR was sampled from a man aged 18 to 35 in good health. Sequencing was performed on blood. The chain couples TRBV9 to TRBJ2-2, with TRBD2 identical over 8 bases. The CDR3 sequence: CASSVDLAGLPHTGELFF. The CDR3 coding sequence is TGTGCCAGCAGCGTAGATCTAGCGGGTCTACCCCACACCGGGGAGCTGTTTTTT.